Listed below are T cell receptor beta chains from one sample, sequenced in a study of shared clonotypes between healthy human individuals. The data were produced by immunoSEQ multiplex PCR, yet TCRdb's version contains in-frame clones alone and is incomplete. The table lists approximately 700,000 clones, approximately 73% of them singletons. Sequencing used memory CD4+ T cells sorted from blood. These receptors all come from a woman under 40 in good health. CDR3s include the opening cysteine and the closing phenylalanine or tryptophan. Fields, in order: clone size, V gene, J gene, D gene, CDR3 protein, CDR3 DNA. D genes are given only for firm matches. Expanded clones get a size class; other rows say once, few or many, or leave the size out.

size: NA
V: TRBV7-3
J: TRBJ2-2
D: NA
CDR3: CASSLAIYTGELFF
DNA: TGTGCCAGCAGCTTAGCTATTTACACCGGGGAGCTGTTTTTT

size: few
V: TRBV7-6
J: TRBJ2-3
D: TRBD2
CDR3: CASSPETSGSTDTQYF
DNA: TGTGCCAGCAGCCCCGAGACTAGCGGGAGCACAGATACGCAGTATTTT

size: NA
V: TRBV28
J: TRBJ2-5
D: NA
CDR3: CASMEGIEETQYF
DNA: TGTGCCAGCATGGAGGGTATCGAGGAGACCCAGTACTTC

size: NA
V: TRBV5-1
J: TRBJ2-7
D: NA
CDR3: CASCRDNQEQYF
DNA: TGCGCCAGCTGCCGAGACAACCAAGAGCAGTACTTC

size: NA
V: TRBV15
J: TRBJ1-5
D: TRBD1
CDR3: CATSRRDRAQPQHF
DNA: TGTGCCACCAGCCGAAGGGACAGGGCTCAGCCCCAGCATTTT

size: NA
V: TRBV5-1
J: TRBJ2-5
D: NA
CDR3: CASSRGWTEETQYF
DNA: TGCGCCAGCAGCCGGGGGTGGACAGAAGAGACCCAGTACTTC

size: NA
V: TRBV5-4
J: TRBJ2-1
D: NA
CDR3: CASSHLGGESHNEQFF
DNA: TGTGCCAGCAGCCACCTGGGGGGAGAAAGCCACAATGAGCAGTTCTTC

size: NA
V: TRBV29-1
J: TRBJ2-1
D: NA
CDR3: CSGGNNEQFF
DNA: TGCAGCGGGGGGAACAATGAGCAGTTCTTC

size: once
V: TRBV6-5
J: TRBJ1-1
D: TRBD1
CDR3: CAVNRGLTEAFF
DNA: TGTGCCGTCAACAGGGGGCTTACTGAAGCTTTCTTT

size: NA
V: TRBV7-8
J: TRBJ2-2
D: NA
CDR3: CASSELQTGELFF
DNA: TGTGCCAGCAGCGAACTACAGACCGGGGAGCTGTTTTTT

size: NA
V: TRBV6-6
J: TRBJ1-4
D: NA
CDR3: CASRHGQQINEKLFF
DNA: TGTGCCAGCAGACACGGACAGCAGATAAATGAAAAACTGTTTTTT

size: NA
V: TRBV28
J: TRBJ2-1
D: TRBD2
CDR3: CASNLAGGRWNEQFF
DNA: TGTGCCAGCAATCTAGCGGGAGGGCGTTGGAATGAGCAGTTCTTC

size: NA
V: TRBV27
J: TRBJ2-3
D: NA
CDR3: CASSLSSERTDTQYF
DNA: TGTGCCAGCAGTTTATCCAGCGAGCGCACAGATACGCAGTATTTT

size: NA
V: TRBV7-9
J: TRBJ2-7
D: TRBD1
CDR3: CASLRDRGYEQYF
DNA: TGTGCCAGCCTCCGGGACAGGGGCTACGAGCAGTACTTC

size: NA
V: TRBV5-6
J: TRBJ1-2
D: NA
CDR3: CASSLLGQTNYGYTF
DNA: TGTGCCAGCAGCTTGTTAGGGCAAACTAACTATGGCTACACCTTC

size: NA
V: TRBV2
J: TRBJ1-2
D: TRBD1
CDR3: CASIIQGGTNYGYTF
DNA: TGTGCCAGCATCATACAGGGGGGAACTAACTATGGCTACACCTTC

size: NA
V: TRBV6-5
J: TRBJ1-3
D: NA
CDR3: CASSPGVAGNTIYF
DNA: TGTGCCAGCAGTCCAGGGGTTGCTGGAAACACCATATATTTT

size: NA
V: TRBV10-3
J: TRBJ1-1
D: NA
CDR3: CAIGAQDLNTEAFF
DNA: TGTGCCATCGGCGCACAGGACCTGAACACTGAAGCTTTCTTT

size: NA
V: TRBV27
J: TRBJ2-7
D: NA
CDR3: CASSLNRIHEQYF
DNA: TGTGCCAGCAGTTTGAACAGGATCCACGAGCAGTACTTC

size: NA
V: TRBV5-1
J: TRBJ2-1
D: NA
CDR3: CASSPILDGEQFF
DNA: TGCGCCAGCAGCCCGATCTTAGACGGTGAGCAGTTCTTC

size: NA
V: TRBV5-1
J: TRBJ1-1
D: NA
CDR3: CASSLGEVVITEAFF
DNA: TGCGCCAGCAGCTTGGGGGAGGTAGTAATCACTGAAGCTTTCTTT

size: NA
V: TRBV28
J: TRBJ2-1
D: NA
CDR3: CASSPLLGGGIHEQFF
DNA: TGTGCCAGCAGTCCCCTCCTAGGGGGTGGGATACATGAGCAGTTCTTC

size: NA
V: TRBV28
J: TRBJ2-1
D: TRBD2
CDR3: CASSLGGLAGSNEQFF
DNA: TGTGCCAGCAGCCTGGGAGGGCTAGCGGGATCCAATGAGCAGTTCTTC

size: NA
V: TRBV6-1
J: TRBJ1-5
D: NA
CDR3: CASSVPRGHQPQHF
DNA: TGTGCCAGCAGTGTTCCCCGGGGGCATCAGCCCCAGCATTTT

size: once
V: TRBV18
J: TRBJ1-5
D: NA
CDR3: CASSPPSQGWNNQPQHF
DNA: TGTGCCAGCTCACCACCTTCACAGGGATGGAACAATCAGCCCCAGCATTTT

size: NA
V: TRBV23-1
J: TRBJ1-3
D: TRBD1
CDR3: CASSHPDRDSGNTIYF
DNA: TGCGCCAGCAGTCACCCTGACAGGGACTCTGGAAACACCATATATTTT

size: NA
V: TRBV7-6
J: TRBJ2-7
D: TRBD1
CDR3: CASSRRTGYEQYF
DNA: TGTGCCAGCAGCCGACGGACAGGGTACGAGCAGTACTTC

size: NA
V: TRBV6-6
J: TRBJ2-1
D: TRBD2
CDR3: CASSLAGVAYNEQFF
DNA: TGTGCCAGCAGCCTAGCGGGAGTCGCTTACAATGAGCAGTTCTTC

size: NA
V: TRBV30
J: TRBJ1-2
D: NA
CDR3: CAWGASIRYGYTF
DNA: TGTGCCTGGGGGGCCAGTATTAGATATGGCTACACCTTC

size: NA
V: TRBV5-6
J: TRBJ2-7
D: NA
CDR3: CASRRFVATYEQYF
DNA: TGTGCCAGCAGGCGTTTCGTGGCTACCTACGAGCAGTACTTC

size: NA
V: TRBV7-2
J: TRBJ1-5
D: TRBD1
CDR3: CASSLGTGTGNNQPQHF
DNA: TGTGCCAGCAGCTTAGGAACCGGGACAGGGAACAATCAGCCCCAGCATTTT

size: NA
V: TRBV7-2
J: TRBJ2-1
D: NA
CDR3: CASSLVALVGNEQFF
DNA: TGTGCCAGCAGCTTAGTAGCACTAGTTGGGAATGAGCAGTTCTTC

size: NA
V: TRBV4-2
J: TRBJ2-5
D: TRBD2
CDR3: CASSHRTSGFGGSQETQYF
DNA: TGTGCCAGCAGCCACAGGACTAGCGGGTTTGGGGGCTCACAAGAGACCCAGTACTTC

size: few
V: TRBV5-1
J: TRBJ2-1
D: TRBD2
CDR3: CASSLELAGGPRNEQFF
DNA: TGCGCCAGCAGCTTGGAGCTAGCGGGAGGGCCACGGAATGAGCAGTTCTTC

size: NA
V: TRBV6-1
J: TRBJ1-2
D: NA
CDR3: CASSEVGMGSGYTF
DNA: TGTGCCAGCAGTGAAGTGGGGATGGGTAGTGGCTACACCTTC

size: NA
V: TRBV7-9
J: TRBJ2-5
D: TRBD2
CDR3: CASSLGTSGGETQYF
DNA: TGTGCCAGCAGCTTAGGGACTAGCGGCGGGGAGACCCAGTACTTC

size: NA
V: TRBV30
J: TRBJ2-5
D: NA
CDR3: CAWSMDSSGETQYF
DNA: TGTGCCTGGAGTATGGACTCGTCAGGAGAGACCCAGTACTTC

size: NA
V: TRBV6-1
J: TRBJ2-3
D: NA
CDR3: CASTGLGADTQYF
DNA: TGTGCCAGCACAGGCCTGGGGGCGGATACGCAGTATTTT

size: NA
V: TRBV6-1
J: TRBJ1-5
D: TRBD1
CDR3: CASSELDRRQPQHF
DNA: TGTGCCAGCAGTGAGCTGGACAGGCGTCAGCCCCAGCATTTT

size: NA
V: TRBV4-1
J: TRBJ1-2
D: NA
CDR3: CASSQRLGPYGYTF
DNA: TGCGCCAGCAGCCAACGGTTGGGACCCTATGGCTACACCTTC

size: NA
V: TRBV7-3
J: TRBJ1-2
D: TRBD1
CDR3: CASSFLGQGIYGYTF
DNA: TGTGCCAGCAGCTTCCTGGGACAGGGCATCTATGGCTACACCTTC

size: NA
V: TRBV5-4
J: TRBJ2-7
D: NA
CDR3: CASSQWGDYEQYF
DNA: TGTGCCAGCAGCCAGTGGGGGGACTACGAGCAGTACTTC

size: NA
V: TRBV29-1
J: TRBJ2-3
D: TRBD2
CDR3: CSLLLAGGFPDTQYF
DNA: TGCAGCCTGCTACTAGCGGGAGGGTTTCCAGATACGCAGTATTTT

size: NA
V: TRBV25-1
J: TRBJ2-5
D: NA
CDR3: CASSEPGPSQETQYF
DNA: TGTGCCAGCAGTGAACCGGGACCAAGCCAAGAGACCCAGTACTTC

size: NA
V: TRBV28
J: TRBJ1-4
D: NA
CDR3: CASTGVSEKLFF
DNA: TGTGCCAGCACGGGGGTTAGCGAAAAACTGTTTTTT

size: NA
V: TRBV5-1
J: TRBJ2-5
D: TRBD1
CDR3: CASSRIPTGGETQYF
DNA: TGCGCCAGCAGCCGAATCCCAACAGGGGGAGAGACCCAGTACTTC

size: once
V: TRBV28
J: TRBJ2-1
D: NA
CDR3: CASSLGGPNEQFF
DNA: TGTGCCAGCTCTTTGGGAGGCCCCAATGAGCAGTTCTTC

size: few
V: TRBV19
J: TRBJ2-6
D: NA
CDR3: CASSRSSGANVLTF
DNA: TGTGCCAGTAGTCGGAGCTCTGGGGCCAACGTCCTGACTTTC